Presented here are 26 T cell receptor beta chains from one specimen sequenced in a study of T cell repertoires in cytomegalovirus infection. Antigens for these TCRs are unknown. Via MiXCR, TCRdb re-called the reads, giving one row per CDR3 protein. The sample shows roughly 500,000 distinct CDR3 sequences, about 42% of them seen only once. This specimen consisted of cultured PBMCs, obtained from culture after CMV antigen stimulation. The receptor source for this set is a human donor in good health (CMV status not recorded). Some clones in this sample may be carry-over from other donors' samples.

The V gene is TRBV6-6, the J gene TRBJ2-5; no definite D call. Germline-derived CDR1 and CDR2 are MNHNY and SVGAGI (reference sequence). Trimming shortened V by 7 bases and J by 4 bases, and 7 bases separated the two germline ends. The CDR3 is made up of 11 amino acids. CDR3 residues: CASTSGETQYF. Here the CDR3 DNA reads TGTGCCAGCACCTCGGGAGAGACCCAGTACTTC.

The chain has TRBV28 and TRBJ2-7; the D is unclear. This CDR3 contains 13 residues. Trimming cost V 3 bases and J 4 bases, with 10 bases left between them. The V gene's germline CDR1 is MDHEN and CDR2 SYDVKM. The CDR3 region is CASSLDWAYEQYF. CDR3 nucleotides: TGTGCCAGCAGTTTGGATTGGGCTTACGAGCAGTACTTC.

This clonotype was picked up many times. This sequence joins TRBV7-2 and TRBJ2-5; the D gene is possibly TRBD1 (6 bases). Trimming removed 5 bases at V and 5 bases at J, with 21 bases between. CDR1 is SGHTA, CDR2 FQGNSA, per germline. This CDR3 spans 16 amino acids. CDR3: CASSQPSRRGWETQYF. In DNA form, the CDR3 reads TGTGCCAGCAGCCAACCTTCACGCAGGGGATGGGAGACCCAGTACTTC.

This clonotype was observed a few times. The V call is TRBV7-2, the J call TRBJ1-2; perhaps TRBD1 as D (5 bases). Trimming removed 7 bases at V and 8 bases at J, with 17 bases between. CDR1 and CDR2 (germline): SGHTA, FQGNSA. The CDR3 has 13 amino acids. CDR3 in amino acids: CASNSGARRGYTF. In DNA form, the CDR3 reads TGTGCCAGCAATAGCGGGGCTAGACGAGGCTACACCTTC.

This clonotype came up a few times. CDR3 bases: TGTGCCAGCAGAACGACGAAAGGGGGGGCCAGCTATGGCTACACCTTC. Translating it yields CASRTTKGGASYGYTF. The rearrangement joins TRBV6-6 to TRBJ1-2, with D possibly being TRBD1 (6 bases). The germline V gene encodes CDR1 MNHNY and CDR2 SVGAGI (reference sequence). CDR3 length equals 16 residues. V was clipped by 6 bases and J by 4 bases, with 21 bases between them.

This clonotype was detected a few times. V gene TRBV12-3 or TRBV12-4 combines with J gene TRBJ2-3, with D possibly being TRBD2 (6 bases). Between the trimmed V and J ends, which lost 3 bases and 5 bases, there was a span of 9 bases. The CDR3 runs 13 residues. This CDR3 is CASSFTSLDTQYF. Written as DNA, the CDR3 is TGTGCCAGCAGTTTCACTAGCTTAGATACGCAGTATTTT.

This clonotype has just a few counts. V is TRBV7-2 and J is TRBJ1-2; no reliable D call. Germline CDR1 reads SGHTA; CDR2 reads FQGNSA. The CDR3 is made up of 14 amino acids. V was shortened by 2 bases and J by 4 bases, with 11 bases between the two germline ends. Here the CDR3 DNA reads TGTGCCAGCAGCTTACGACGTACTGGCTATGGCTACACCTTC. Encoded protein: CASSLRRTGYGYTF.

This clonotype was counted many times. The chain recombines TRBV7-2 with TRBJ1-3; 8 bases are a match to TRBD1. Trimming at V came to 3 bases and at J to 0 bases, leaving 13 bases not matched to a gene. Germline-derived CDR1 and CDR2 are SGHTA and FQGNSA. The CDR3 runs to 19 residues. As DNA, the CDR3 is TGTGCCAGCAGCTTTCCTTATGGGACAGGTCTTTTCTCTGGAAACACCATATATTTT. Translation: CASSFPYGTGLFSGNTIYF.

In its sample, this clonotype was seen a few times. The CDR3 sequence is CSVNSRTSFEETQYF. The CDR3 DNA reads TGCAGTGTTAACTCCCGAACTAGTTTTGAAGAGACCCAGTACTTC. This rearrangement joins TRBV20-1 to TRBJ2-5, with a possible D match to TRBD2 (5 bases). The CDR3 totals 15 residues. Per germline, CDR1 DFQATT and CDR2 SNEGSKA (reference sequence). V was pared by 7 bases and J by 3 bases, with 21 bases between.

This sequence joins TRBV7-9 and TRBJ2-5; 11 bases are shared with TRBD2. CDR3 size: 16 residues. Trimming at V came to 2 bases and at J to 3 bases, leaving 5 bases not matched to a gene. Germline assignment: CDR1 SEHNR and CDR2 FQNEAQ (reference sequence). CDR3 residues: CASSLSSTSGKETQYF. CDR3 DNA sequence: TGTGCCAGCAGCTTATCCTCGACTAGCGGGAAAGAGACCCAGTACTTC.

A few counts support this clonotype. The rearrangement links TRBV7-6 to TRBJ2-5; D is unclear. CDR3 length: 16 residues. V gave up 5 bases and J gave up 5 bases, with 21 bases separating them. CDR1 and CDR2 (germline): SGHVS, FNYEAQ. DNA for the CDR3: TGTGCCAGCAGCAACTCACGCGACCCATGGGCCGAGACCCAGTACTTC. It translates to CASSNSRDPWAETQYF.

The rearrangement links TRBV24-1 to TRBJ2-1; 9 bases agree with TRBD1. Germline CDR1 KGHDR, CDR2 SFDVKD. V was clipped by 4 bases and J by 4 bases; unmatched bases: 10. CDR3 length: 17 residues. The CDR3 region is CATSEHNRGRWYNEQFF. In DNA form, the CDR3 reads TGTGCCACCAGTGAGCACAACAGGGGGCGCTGGTACAATGAGCAGTTCTTC.

The chain is built from TRBV4-3 and TRBJ2-1; 7 bases agree with TRBD2. The CDR3 contains 14 residues. CDR1 is LGHNA, CDR2 YSLEER, per germline. V was clipped by 6 bases and J by 4 bases; unmatched bases: 6. The CDR3 here is CASRGQRGYNEQFF. The CDR3 DNA sequence: TGCGCCAGCAGAGGCCAGCGGGGTTACAATGAGCAGTTCTTC.

The gene calls are TRBV7-2 and TRBJ1-5, with no clear D. Looked up from germline, CDR1 is SGHTA and CDR2 is FQGNSA. Trimming shortened V by 5 bases and J by 0 bases, and 8 bases separated the two germline ends. CDR3 length: 14 residues. CDR3 nucleotides: TGTGCCAGCAGCAAGGACGTTAGCAATCAGCCCCAGCATTTT. Amino acids: CASSKDVSNQPQHF.

This clonotype was observed many times. The J gene is TRBJ1-5, the V gene TRBV5-5, with no clear D. V was cut by 1 base and J by 6 bases, with 8 bases left in between. Looked up from germline, CDR1 is SGHKS and CDR2 is YYEKEE (reference sequence). The CDR3 is 13 residues long. CDR3 sequence: CASSLMVGQPQHF. CDR3 in DNA: TGTGCCAGCAGCTTGATGGTAGGTCAGCCCCAGCATTTT. The whole variable domain, filled in from reference TRBV5-5 and TRBJ1-5, reads DAGVTQSPTHLIKTRGQQVTLRCSPISGHKSVSWYQQVLGQGPQFIFQYYEKEERGRGNFPDRFSARQFPNYSSELNVNALLLGDSALYLCASSLMVGQPQHFGDGTRLSIL.

This chain uses TRBV7-2 with TRBJ1-1; the match to TRBD1 covers 9 bases. Losses at the gene ends were 1 base for V and 1 base for J; bases not matched to a gene: 4. Germline CDR1 SGHTA, CDR2 FQGNSA. This CDR3 is 16 amino acids long. The CDR3 here is CASSLVGTGSNTEAFF. The CDR3 DNA reads as TGTGCCAGCAGCTTAGTAGGGACAGGGTCGAACACTGAAGCTTTCTTT.

The genes are TRBV7-9 and TRBJ1-4; D not resolved. CDR3 length equals 19 residues. The V gene's germline CDR1 is SEHNR and CDR2 FQNEAQ (reference sequence). With 5 bases removed from V and 0 bases from J, the gap between germline ends came to 22 bases. CDR3 region: CASSNILLRTVATNEKLFF. The CDR3 nucleotides are TGTGCCAGCAGCAACATACTATTGCGAACAGTAGCAACTAATGAAAAACTGTTTTTT.

This chain uses TRBV7-2 with TRBJ2-3; 12 bases match TRBD2. The ends lost 5 bases at V and 14 bases at J; junction bases unmatched: 8. CDR3 length: 13 residues. Germline V gene data show CDR1 as SGHTA and CDR2 as FQGNSA. The CDR3: CASSPETSGSVYF. CDR3 nucleotides: TGTGCCAGCAGCCCGGAGACTAGCGGGAGTGTGTATTTT. Combining the CDR3 with reference TRBV7-2 and TRBJ2-3 gives the whole variable domain GAGVSQSPSNKVTEKGKDVELRCDPISGHTALYWYRQSLGQGLEFLIYFQGNSAPDKSGLPSDRFSAERTGGSVSTLTIQRTQQEDSAVYLCASSPETSGSVYFGPGTRLTVL.

This clonotype was recorded a few times. The chain recombines TRBV7-2 with TRBJ1-1; D is uncertain. This CDR3 spans 12 amino acids. Trimming cost V 1 base and J 7 bases, with 7 bases left between them. Germline values: CDR1 SGHTA, CDR2 FQGNSA. CDR3 DNA: TGTGCCAGCAGCTTAGTCGGGTATGAAGCTTTCTTT. It codes for CASSLVGYEAFF.

This clonotype occurred a few times. J is TRBJ2-4 and V is TRBV19; 10 bases align to TRBD2. This CDR3 region has 14 residues. The germline gives CDR1 LNHDA, CDR2 SQIVND (reference sequence). V gave up 3 bases and J gave up 9 bases; unmatched junction bases: 5. The CDR3 here is CASSIGIAGGIQYF. The CDR3 region has the DNA TGTGCCAGTAGTATTGGGATAGCGGGAGGCATTCAGTACTTC.

The rearrangement links TRBV9 to TRBJ1-5; D ambiguous. The CDR3 runs 15 residues. CDR1 is SGDLS and CDR2 is YYNGEE in the germline V gene. Trimming removed 0 bases at V and 1 base at J, with 8 bases between. For the CDR3, the DNA is TGTGCCAGCAGCGTAGAGGGTGGGAGCAATCAGCCCCAGCATTTT. Translated, it gives CASSVEGGSNQPQHF.

This clonotype came up a few times. CDR3 protein: CASSRTSDQRVSAGEQETQYF. The CDR3 DNA reads TGTGCCAGCAGCCGAACCAGCGACCAGCGGGTTTCAGCGGGAGAGCAAGAGACCCAGTACTTC. The chain links TRBV7-3 to TRBJ2-5, with TRBD2 matching over 8 bases. This CDR3 has 21 amino acids. The V segment lost 5 bases and the J segment 2 bases; nucleotides outside the gene matches: 25. Germline values: CDR1 SGHTA, CDR2 FQGTGA.

This clonotype showed up many times. The rearrangement links TRBV7-2 to TRBJ2-1, with D unclear. The CDR3 contains 13 residues. CDR1 is SGHTA, CDR2 FQGNSA, per germline. V shed 2 bases and J shed 4 bases, with 6 bases lying between them. The CDR3 DNA follows: TGTGCCAGCAGCTTACAGGCGTACAATGAGCAGTTCTTC. Translating it yields CASSLQAYNEQFF. Full variable domain (outside the CDR3, taken from reference TRBV7-2 and TRBJ2-1): GAGVSQSPSNKVTEKGKDVELRCDPISGHTALYWYRQSLGQGLEFLIYFQGNSAPDKSGLPSDRFSAERTGGSVSTLTIQRTQQEDSAVYLCASSLQAYNEQFFGPGTRLTVL.

This clonotype turned up a few times. This chain connects TRBV5-4 to TRBJ2-1; 7 nucleotides match TRBD1. The ends lost 2 bases at V and 7 bases at J; junction bases unmatched: 6. Germline CDR1 reads SGHNT; CDR2 reads YYREEE (reference sequence). The CDR3 sequence is 14 residues long. DNA of the CDR3: TGTGCCAGCAGCTTCGGACAGGTACATAATGAGCAGTTCTTC. Encoded protein: CASSFGQVHNEQFF.

The rearrangement uses TRBV6-6 and TRBJ1-3; D is perhaps TRBD1 (5 bases). This CDR3 region has 16 residues. Trimming took off 7 bases at V and 4 bases at J, with 20 bases between the two ends. Germline loops: CDR1 MNHNY, CDR2 SVGAGI (reference sequence). For the CDR3, the DNA is TGTGCCAGCAATCCCACCTATGCAGGGTCCGGAAACACCATATATTTT. Protein sequence: CASNPTYAGSGNTIYF.

This clonotype was found a few times. The V gene is TRBV11-1, the J gene TRBJ2-1; 8 bases fit TRBD2. This CDR3 is 16 amino acids long. The J segment lost 10 bases and the V segment lost 7 bases, leaving 18 bases of the junction unmatched. The germline gives CDR1 SGHAT, CDR2 FQDESV (reference sequence). The CDR3 is CASTPQRAGGAREQFF. The DNA of the CDR3 is TGTGCCAGCACCCCCCAGAGGGCGGGGGGAGCAAGGGAGCAGTTCTTC.